The 26 T cell receptor beta chains below were found in one sample sequenced in a study of blood T cell repertoires in COVID-19 (dated by TCRdb to the early 2020s). The protocol used for the library was the immunoSEQ multiplex PCR assay. The table was pulled from immuneACCESS by TCRdb, which kept in-frame rearrangements only. Such tables lose some clones; where checked, under half of the loss comes from unresolved V genes, and the rest has no known cause. Recorded for this sample are about 88,000 clones; over 65% of them occurred a single time. The ten largest clones capture around 13% of the sample. The sample taken for sequencing was peripheral blood. These receptors were obtained from a woman aged 70-85 years with acute or convalescent COVID-19.

This rearrangement joins TRBV6-5 to TRBJ2-5; the D gene is possibly TRBD1 (6 bases). The CDR3 is made up of 15 amino acids. The V and J ends lost 0 bases and 4 bases respectively, with 12 bases between them. Germline V gives CDR1 MNHEY, CDR2 SVGAGI. The DNA of the CDR3 is TGTGCCAGCAGTTACTCGATGGGGGCCGGAGAGACCCAGTACTTC. It translates to CASSYSMGAGETQYF.

The chain employs TRBV5-1 and TRBJ2-6; TRBD1 might be the D (6 bases). From germline, CDR1 is SGHRS and CDR2 YFSETQ. CDR3 size: 19 residues. V was trimmed by 2 bases and J by 0 bases, leaving 18 bases between them. The chain's CDR3 is CASSFHQTGVFSGANVLTF. The CDR3 DNA is TGCGCCAGCAGCTTTCACCAGACAGGCGTATTCTCTGGGGCCAACGTCCTGACTTTC. The full variable domain, rest sourced from reference TRBV5-1 and TRBJ2-6, is KAGVTQTPRYLIKTRGQQVTLSCSPISGHRSVSWYQQTPGQGLQFLFEYFSETQRNKGNFPGRFSGRQFSNSRSEMNVSTLELGDSALYLCASSFHQTGVFSGANVLTFGAGSRLTVL.

V usage is TRBV6-5 and J usage is TRBJ2-1, with 12 bases that match TRBD2. This CDR3 is built from 15 residues. Germline trimming cut 6 bases from V and 9 bases from J; bases unmatched to any gene: 9. CDR1 is MNHEY, CDR2 SVGAGI, per germline. CDR3 nucleotides: TGTGCCAGCAGACCGACTAGCGGGAGATCGAGTGAGCAGTTCTTC. It translates to CASRPTSGRSSEQFF.

This chain uses TRBV6-2 or TRBV6-3 with TRBJ2-7; 11 bases agree with TRBD2. The V gene's germline CDR1 is MNHEY and CDR2 SVGEGT. With V trimmed by 5 bases and J by 7 bases, 10 bases remained unmatched. The length of the CDR3 is 15 residues. CDR3 in DNA: TGTGCCAGCAGTGGGTATCTAGCGGGAGGACATGAGCAGTACGTC. It is translated as CASSGYLAGGHEQYV.

In DNA, the CDR3 is TGTGCCAGCAGCGCTAGCGGGAGTCCCTACAATGAGCAGTTCTTC. Protein: CASSASGSPYNEQFF. This chain connects TRBV9 to TRBJ2-1; 10 nucleotides line up with TRBD2. Germline V CDR1 and CDR2: SGDLS, YYNGEE. This CDR3 is built from 15 residues. J lost 2 bases, V lost 3 bases, and 2 bases had no gene match.

The chain joins TRBV29-1 to TRBJ1-1, with D possibly being TRBD1 (5 bases). The CDR3 runs to 12 residues. Germline CDR1 reads SQVTM; CDR2 reads ANQGSEA. The V and J ends lost 2 bases and 8 bases respectively, with 12 bases between them. CDR3 amino acids: CSVETGELEAFF. The CDR3 region has the DNA TGCAGCGTTGAAACGGGGGAACTGGAAGCTTTCTTT.

CDR3 amino acids: CASSPGLAEAQFTYNEQFF. DNA for the CDR3: TGTGCCAGCAGTCCGGGACTAGCGGAAGCCCAGTTCACCTACAATGAGCAGTTCTTC. The chain links TRBV27 to TRBJ2-1; 11 bases line up with TRBD2. V lost 5 bases, J lost 2 bases, and 14 bases stayed unmatched. Germline CDR1 and CDR2: MNHEY and SMNVEV (reference sequence). This CDR3 spans 19 amino acids.

This clone was observed once. The rearrangement links TRBV18 to TRBJ2-7; 7 bases line up with TRBD1. Trimming took 2 bases from V and 5 from J; bases not matched to a gene: 6. The CDR3 contains 14 residues. CDR1 KGHSH and CDR2 LQKENI come from the germline V gene. The CDR3 region has the DNA TGTGCCAGCTCACCAACAGGGGCTCTCCACGAGCAGTACGTC. It specifies CASSPTGALHEQYV.

The rearrangement uses TRBV5-1 and TRBJ2-5, with 11 bases fitting TRBD1. V shed 4 bases, J shed 5 bases, and the junction held 22 bases outside the gene matches. The CDR3 extends over 20 amino acids. The germline V gene encodes CDR1 SGHRS and CDR2 YFSETQ. CDR3 amino acids: CASSVSYSRTGGAFRETQYF. The CDR3 nucleotides are TGCGCCAGCAGCGTCTCTTATAGCCGGACAGGGGGCGCATTCCGCGAGACCCAGTACTTC.

The chain couples TRBV5-1 to TRBJ2-2, with TRBD1 as a possible D gene (6 bases). V was trimmed by 0 bases and J by 2 bases, leaving 14 bases between them. Germline V gene data show CDR1 as SGHRS and CDR2 as YFSETQ. CDR3 length equals 17 residues. The CDR3 DNA sequence: TGCGCCAGCAGCTTGGGTTGGCCAGGGGATAACACCGGGGAGCTGTTTTTT. Protein: CASSLGWPGDNTGELFF.

J is TRBJ2-4 and V is TRBV24-1; 8 bases map to TRBD1. There are 17 residues in the CDR3. Germline CDR1 is KGHDR and CDR2 is SFDVKD. J gave up 0 bases and V 5 bases, and 8 bases lay outside the gene matches. The CDR3 DNA follows: TGTGCCACCAGTGCCGCCGGACAGGGCCTAGCCAAAAACATTCAGTACTTC. Encoded protein: CATSAAGQGLAKNIQYF.

The J gene is TRBJ2-4, the V gene TRBV6-6, with TRBD1 matching over 9 bases. From germline, CDR1 is MNHNY and CDR2 SVGAGI (reference sequence). After removal of 2 bases from V and 3 bases from J, the junction contained 5 bases not matched to a gene. The CDR3 length is 16 residues. The CDR3 loop is CASSYTGQGGKNIQYF. In DNA, the CDR3 is TGTGCCAGCAGTTACACGGGACAGGGCGGCAAAAACATTCAGTACTTC.

The table lists this clone with a count of one. This chain links TRBV7-8 with TRBJ1-5; tentatively, D is TRBD1 (6 bases). CDR1 is SGHVS, CDR2 FQNEAQ, per germline. This CDR3 region has 16 residues. V lost 1 base and J 5 bases, leaving 15 bases between the germline ends. DNA of the CDR3: TGTGCCAGCAGCTTAGAGGGAACAGGGAGGGATCAGCCCCAGCATTTT. It encodes CASSLEGTGRDQPQHF.

The rearrangement uses TRBV5-8 and TRBJ2-4; 8 bases are shared with TRBD1. Looked up from germline, CDR1 is SGHTS and CDR2 is YDEGEE. CDR3 length equals 16 residues. Trimming cost V 4 bases and J 0 bases; bases outside gene matches: 6. CDR3 DNA sequence: TGTGCCAGCAGCCTGGGACAGGACCTAGCCAAAAACATTCAGTACTTC. Protein product: CASSLGQDLAKNIQYF.

Concerning this clone: The sample carries other DNA sequences with the same CDR3. This chain uses TRBV7-8 with TRBJ2-7, with TRBD2 identical over 11 bases. The V gene end was trimmed by 5 bases and the J gene end by 3 bases; junction bases not matched to a gene: 18. The CDR3 length is 19 residues. Germline assignment: CDR1 SGHVS and CDR2 FQNEAQ. CDR3 in amino acids: CASSAPGLAEPETHYEQYV. DNA of the CDR3: TGTGCCAGCAGCGCTCCGGGACTAGCGGAACCGGAGACTCACTACGAGCAGTACGTC.

This clone was detected once. This chain uses TRBV27 with TRBJ2-7; 12 bases are a match to TRBD1. Germline-derived CDR1 and CDR2 are MNHEY and SMNVEV (reference sequence). Unmatched junction bases numbered 4, after V lost 6 bases and J lost 4 bases. The CDR3 is made up of 14 amino acids. The CDR3 reads CASSPGQGAYEQYV. The CDR3 nucleotides read TGTGCCAGCAGCCCGGGACAGGGGGCTTACGAGCAGTACGTC.

The rearrangement links TRBV3-1 (or the pseudogene TRBV3-2) to TRBJ1-2; 8 nucleotides agree with TRBD1. With 4 bases clipped from V and 4 bases from J, the junction kept 17 bases outside the gene matches. The CDR3 sequence is 18 residues long. Germline CDR1 is LGHDT and CDR2 is YNNKEL (reference sequence). The CDR3 loop is CASSRGRDRFRRFYGYTF. The CDR3 DNA is TGTGCCAGCAGCCGGGGCCGGGACAGGTTCCGGAGATTCTATGGCTACACCTTC.

Only a few counts were recorded for this clone. The rearrangement uses TRBV2 and TRBJ1-3, with D possibly TRBD1 on 5 matching bases. There are 15 residues in the CDR3. Germline CDR1 reads SNHLY; CDR2 reads FYNNEI. V gave up 6 bases and J gave up 0 bases, with 12 bases separating them. The CDR3 DNA reads as TGTGCCAGCAGCCCCGGGGGGGGCTCTGGAAACACCATATATTTT. Translating it yields CASSPGGGSGNTIYF.

This sequence joins TRBV7-2 and TRBJ2-1; TRBD2 might be the D (6 bases). The CDR3 totals 14 residues. The germline gives CDR1 SGHTA, CDR2 FQGNSA. V was pared by 0 bases and J by 10 bases, with 13 bases between. The CDR3 DNA follows: TGTGCCAGCAGCTTAGCCGCGTCGGGGGTGGAGCAGTTCTTC. Protein product: CASSLAASGVEQFF.

This chain joins TRBV7-2 and TRBJ2-7; no firm D call. The V end was cut by 1 base, the J end by 6 bases, with 10 bases between. From germline, CDR1 is SGHTA and CDR2 FQGNSA. This CDR3 spans 13 amino acids. The CDR3 is CASSLVPGSEQYV. CDR3 in DNA: TGTGCCAGCAGCTTAGTGCCGGGTTCCGAGCAGTACGTC.

This chain joins TRBV7-9 and TRBJ1-4; D is unresolved. Looked up from germline, CDR1 is SEHNR and CDR2 is FQNEAQ (reference sequence). The CDR3 is 11 amino acids. The V gene lost 4 bases and the J gene lost 10 bases, with 7 bases spanning the gap. The CDR3 region is CASSSYGKLFF. The CDR3 coding sequence is TGTGCCAGCAGCTCATACGGAAAACTGTTTTTT. The whole variable domain, remainder taken from reference TRBV7-9 and TRBJ1-4, is DTGVSQNPRHKITKRGQNVTFRCDPISEHNRLYWYRQTLGQGPEFLTYFQNEAQLEKSRLLSDRFSAERPKGSFSTLEIQRTEQGDSAMYLCASSSYGKLFFGSGTQLSVL.

This clone was counted between two and nine times. This chain uses TRBV4-2 with TRBJ1-2; D ambiguous. CDR1 is LGHNA and CDR2 is YNFKEQ in the germline V gene. Between the trimmed V and J ends, which lost 0 bases and 1 base, there was a span of 3 bases. There are 13 residues in the CDR3. The CDR3 DNA follows: TGTGCCAGCAGCCAAGACGGTAACTATGGCTACACCTTC. Residues: CASSQDGNYGYTF.

This sequence joins TRBV18 and TRBJ1-2; TRBD1 aligns across 10 bases. With 4 bases clipped from V and 6 bases from J, the junction kept 2 bases outside the gene matches. The CDR3 loop spans 13 amino acids. In germline, CDR1 is KGHSH, CDR2 LQKENI. The CDR3 region has the DNA TGTGCCAGCTCACGGGACAGGGGAGATGGCTACACCTTC. The encoded protein is CASSRDRGDGYTF.

Remarks on this clone: Other DNA sequences within the sample encode an identical CDR3. The chain carries TRBV6-1 and TRBJ2-1, with 9 bases identical to TRBD1. CDR1 is MNHNS, CDR2 SASEGT, per germline. Germline trimming cut 3 bases from V and 3 bases from J; bases unmatched to any gene: 3. The CDR3 is 15 amino acids. CDR3 amino acids: CASSEPGQGYNEQFF. In DNA, the CDR3 is TGTGCCAGCAGTGAGCCGGGACAGGGCTACAATGAGCAGTTCTTC.

The V gene is TRBV6-5, the J gene TRBJ1-1; a weak D match, TRBD1 (5 bases). The CDR3 spans 15 residues. Germline loops: CDR1 MNHEY, CDR2 SVGAGI. V was cut by 6 bases and J by 3 bases, with 17 bases left in between. CDR3 residues: CASSRPTTVDTEAFF. As DNA, the CDR3 is TGTGCCAGCAGCCGGCCGACGACAGTTGACACTGAAGCTTTCTTT.

This clone was seen only a few times. The V and J genes are TRBV12-5 and TRBJ1-6; D is undetermined. From germline, CDR1 is LGHNT and CDR2 FRNRAP. The CDR3 loop spans 12 amino acids. Trimming pared 1 base from V and 10 bases from J, leaving 5 bases between. The chain's CDR3 is CASGLDRSPLHF. The CDR3 DNA is TGTGCTAGTGGTTTGGATCGGTCACCCCTCCACTTT.